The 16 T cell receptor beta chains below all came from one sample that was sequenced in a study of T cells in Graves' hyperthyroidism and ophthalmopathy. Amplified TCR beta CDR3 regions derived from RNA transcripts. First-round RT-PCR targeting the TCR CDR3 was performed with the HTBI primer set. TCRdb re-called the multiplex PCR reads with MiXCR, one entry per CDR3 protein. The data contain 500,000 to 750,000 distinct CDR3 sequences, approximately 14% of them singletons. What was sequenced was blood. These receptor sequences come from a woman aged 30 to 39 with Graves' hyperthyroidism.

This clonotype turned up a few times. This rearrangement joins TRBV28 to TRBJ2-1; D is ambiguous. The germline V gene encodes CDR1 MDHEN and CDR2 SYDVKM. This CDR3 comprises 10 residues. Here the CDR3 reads CGQYPPEQFF. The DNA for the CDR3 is TGTGGCCAGTACCCACCTGAGCAGTTCTTC.

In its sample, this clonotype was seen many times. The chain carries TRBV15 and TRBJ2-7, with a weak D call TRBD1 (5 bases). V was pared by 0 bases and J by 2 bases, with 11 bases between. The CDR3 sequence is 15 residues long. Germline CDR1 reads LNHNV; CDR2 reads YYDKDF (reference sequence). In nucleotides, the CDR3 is TGTGCCACCAGCAGAGATCCCAGGGCAGCCTACGAGCAGTACTTC. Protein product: CATSRDPRAAYEQYF.

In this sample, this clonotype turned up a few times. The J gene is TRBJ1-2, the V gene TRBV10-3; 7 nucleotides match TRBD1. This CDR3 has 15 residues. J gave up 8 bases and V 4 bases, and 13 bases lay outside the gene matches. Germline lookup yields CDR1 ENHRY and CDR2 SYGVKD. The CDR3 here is CAISVTGVLYEGYTF. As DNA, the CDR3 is TGTGCCATCAGTGTTACAGGGGTTCTGTATGAGGGCTACACCTTC.

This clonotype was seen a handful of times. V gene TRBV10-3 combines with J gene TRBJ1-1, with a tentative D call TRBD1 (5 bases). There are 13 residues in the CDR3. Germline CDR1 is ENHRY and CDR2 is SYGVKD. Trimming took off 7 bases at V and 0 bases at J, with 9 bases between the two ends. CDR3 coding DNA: TGTGCCATCAATCAGGGCCTGAACACTGAAGCTTTCTTT. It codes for CAINQGLNTEAFF.

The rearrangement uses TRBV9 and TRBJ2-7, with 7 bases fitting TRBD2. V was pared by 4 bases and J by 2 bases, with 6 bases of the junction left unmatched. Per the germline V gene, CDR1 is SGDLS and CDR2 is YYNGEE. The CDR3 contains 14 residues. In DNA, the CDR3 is TGTGCCAGCAGCTTATCTACTAGCGCCTACGAGCAGTACTTC. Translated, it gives CASSLSTSAYEQYF.

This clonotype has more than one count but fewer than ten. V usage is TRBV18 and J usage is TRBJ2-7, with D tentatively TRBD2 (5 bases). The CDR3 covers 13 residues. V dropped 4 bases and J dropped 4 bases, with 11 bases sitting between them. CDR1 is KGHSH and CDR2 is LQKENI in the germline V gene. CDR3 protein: CASSLPRGYEQYF. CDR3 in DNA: TGTGCCAGCTCACTTCCTCGCGGGTACGAGCAGTACTTC.

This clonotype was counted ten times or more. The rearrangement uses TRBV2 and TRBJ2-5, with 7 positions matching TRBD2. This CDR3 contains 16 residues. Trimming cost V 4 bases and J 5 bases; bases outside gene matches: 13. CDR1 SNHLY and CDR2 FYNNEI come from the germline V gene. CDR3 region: CASSVSAGSLGETQYF. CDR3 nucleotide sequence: TGTGCCAGCAGTGTCTCAGCGGGATCCCTCGGGGAGACCCAGTACTTC. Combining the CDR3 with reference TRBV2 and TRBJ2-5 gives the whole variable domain EPEVTQTPSHQVTQMGQEVILRCVPISNHLYFYWYRQILGQKVEFLVSFYNNEISEKSEIFDDQFSVERPDGSNFTLKIRSTKLEDSAMYFCASSVSAGSLGETQYFGPGTRLLVL.

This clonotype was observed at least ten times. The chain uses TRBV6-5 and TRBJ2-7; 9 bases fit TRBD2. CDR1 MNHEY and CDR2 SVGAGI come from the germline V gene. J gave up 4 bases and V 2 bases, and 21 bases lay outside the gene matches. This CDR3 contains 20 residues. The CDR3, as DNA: TGTGCCAGCAGTTACATCAGGCTAGCGGGAACCCAACCCCCATTTTACGAGCAGTACTTC. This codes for CASSYIRLAGTQPPFYEQYF.

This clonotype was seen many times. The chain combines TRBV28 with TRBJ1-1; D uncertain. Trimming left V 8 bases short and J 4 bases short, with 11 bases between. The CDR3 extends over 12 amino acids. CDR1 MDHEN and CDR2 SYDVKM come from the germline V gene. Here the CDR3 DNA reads TGTGCCAGCTCCGGGGAAGGCACTGAAGCTTTCTTT. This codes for CASSGEGTEAFF.

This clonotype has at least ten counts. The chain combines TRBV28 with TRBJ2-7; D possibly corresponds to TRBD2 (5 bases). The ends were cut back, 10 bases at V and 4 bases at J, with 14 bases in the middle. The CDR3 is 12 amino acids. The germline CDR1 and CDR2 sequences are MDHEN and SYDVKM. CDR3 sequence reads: CATTTEDYEQYF. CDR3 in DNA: TGTGCCACCACGACGGAGGATTACGAGCAGTACTTC.

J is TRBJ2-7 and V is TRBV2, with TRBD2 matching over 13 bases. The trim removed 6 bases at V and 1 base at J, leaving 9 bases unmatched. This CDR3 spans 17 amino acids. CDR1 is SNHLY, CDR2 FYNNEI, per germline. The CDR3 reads CASRPGLAGFLSYEQYF. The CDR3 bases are TGTGCCAGCAGGCCGGGACTAGCGGGATTCCTATCCTACGAGCAGTACTTC.

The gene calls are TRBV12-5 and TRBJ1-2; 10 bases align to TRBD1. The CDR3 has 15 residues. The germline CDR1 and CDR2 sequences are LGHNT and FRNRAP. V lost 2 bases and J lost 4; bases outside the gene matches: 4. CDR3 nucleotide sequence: TGTGCTAGTGGTTTGCGGGGACAGGGGCTCTATGGCTACACCTTC. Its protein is CASGLRGQGLYGYTF.

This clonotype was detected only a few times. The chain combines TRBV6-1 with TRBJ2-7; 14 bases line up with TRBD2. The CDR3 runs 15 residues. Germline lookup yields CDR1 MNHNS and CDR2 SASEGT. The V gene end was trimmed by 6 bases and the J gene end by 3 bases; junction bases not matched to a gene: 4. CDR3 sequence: CASSSTSGRDYEQYF. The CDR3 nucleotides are TGTGCCAGCAGCTCGACTAGCGGGAGGGACTACGAGCAGTACTTC.

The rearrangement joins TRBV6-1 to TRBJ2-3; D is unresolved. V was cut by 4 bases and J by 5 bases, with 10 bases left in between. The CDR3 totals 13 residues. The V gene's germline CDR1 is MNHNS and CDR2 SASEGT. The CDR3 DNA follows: TGTGCCAGCAGTGCAAGAGAGGTAGATACGCAGTATTTT. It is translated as CASSAREVDTQYF.

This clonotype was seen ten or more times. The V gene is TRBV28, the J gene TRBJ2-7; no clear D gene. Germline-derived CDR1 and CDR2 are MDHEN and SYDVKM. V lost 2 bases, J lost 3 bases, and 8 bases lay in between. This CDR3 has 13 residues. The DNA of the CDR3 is TGTGCCAGCAGTTTAGGCGGAATCTACGAGCAGTACTTC. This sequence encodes CASSLGGIYEQYF.

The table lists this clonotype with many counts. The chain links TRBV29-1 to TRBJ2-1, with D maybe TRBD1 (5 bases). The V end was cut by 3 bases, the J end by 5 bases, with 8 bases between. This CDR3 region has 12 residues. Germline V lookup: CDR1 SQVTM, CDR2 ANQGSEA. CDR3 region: CSVETVNNEQFF. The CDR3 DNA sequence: TGCAGCGTTGAGACAGTTAACAATGAGCAGTTCTTC.